Below are 10 T cell receptor beta chains sequenced from a single sample in a study of cytomegalovirus exposure and HLA in healthy donors (dated by TCRdb to about 2017). The library was prepared using the immunoSEQ multiplex PCR assay. This is the immuneACCESS table as TCRdb keeps it, with only in-frame sequences that have V and J called. A part of the clones is gone; compared with another copy, unresolved V genes explain less than half, and the rest is unexplained. This sample is represented by approximately 120,000 clones; approximately 95% of them were singletons. The ten largest account for about 1.8% of the sample. The sequenced sample was PBMCs. These receptors came from a young man in good health and CMV-seronegative.

A single count supports this clone. The V and J genes are TRBV7-8 and TRBJ2-4; perhaps TRBD1 as D (5 bases). The CDR3 sequence is 15 residues long. CDR1 and CDR2 from the germline V gene are SGHVS and FQNEAQ. V was shortened by 1 base and J by 4 bases, with 11 bases between the two germline ends. The CDR3 bases are TGTGCCAGCAGCTTAGATTGGACACCTAAAAACATTCAGTACTTC. This encodes CASSLDWTPKNIQYF.

The rearrangement links TRBV5-4 to TRBJ1-1; possibly TRBD1 for D (5 bases). V dropped 4 bases and J dropped 1 base, with 8 bases sitting between them. The germline V gene has CDR1 SGHNT and CDR2 YYREEE (reference sequence). The CDR3 is 13 amino acids. The CDR3 spells CASSRTGNTEAFF. The CDR3 DNA is TGTGCCAGCAGCCGTACAGGGAACACTGAAGCTTTCTTT.

The chain links TRBV19 to TRBJ2-7; D call uncertain. The CDR3 is 14 amino acids. Trimming took 1 base from V and 2 from J, leaving 9 bases between them. Germline-derived CDR1 and CDR2 are LNHDA and SQIVND (reference sequence). The CDR3 spells CASSIAAGTYEQYF. The CDR3 DNA sequence: TGTGCCAGTAGTATAGCCGCAGGAACCTACGAGCAGTACTTC.

CDR3 coding DNA: TGCAGCGTTGAAGATTCGTGGAGGGTGAACACTGAAGCTTTCTTT. Translated: CSVEDSWRVNTEAFF. The rearrangement uses TRBV29-1 and TRBJ1-1; D is unclear. The CDR3 runs 15 residues. Per the germline V gene, CDR1 is SQVTM and CDR2 is ANQGSEA. V was trimmed by 0 bases and J by 0 bases, leaving 11 bases between them.

The genes are TRBV11-2 and TRBJ2-7; possible D gene TRBD1, 5 bases. Germline loops: CDR1 SGHAT, CDR2 FQNNGV. Trimming took 0 bases from V and 2 from J, leaving 23 bases between them. CDR3 length: 19 amino acids. CDR3 sequence reads: CASSLDPLTVLLGTYEQYF. The CDR3 DNA reads TGTGCCAGCAGCTTAGATCCCTTGACAGTATTATTGGGGACCTACGAGCAGTACTTC.

The chain joins TRBV5-1 to TRBJ2-3; TRBD2 matches 13 bases. Germline lookup yields CDR1 SGHRS and CDR2 YFSETQ. Trimming took 6 bases from V and 12 from J; bases not matched to a gene: 7. This CDR3 has 13 residues. CDR3 region: CASTLGLAGVQYF. The CDR3 DNA is TGCGCCAGCACTCTTGGACTAGCGGGAGTACAGTATTTT.

The rearrangement joins TRBV2 to TRBJ2-1; 7 bases agree with TRBD2. This CDR3 has 15 residues. Germline V lookup: CDR1 SNHLY, CDR2 FYNNEI. The ends lost 2 bases at V and 7 bases at J; junction bases unmatched: 8. Here the CDR3 reads CASSEQGLPLNEQFF. The CDR3 nucleotides are TGTGCCAGCAGTGAACAGGGACTACCATTAAATGAGCAGTTCTTC.

This clone was observed once. This chain uses TRBV28 with TRBJ2-3; no definite D call. The V end lost 5 bases, the J end lost 1 base, and 4 bases lay between the germline ends. Germline V lookup: CDR1 MDHEN, CDR2 SYDVKM. The CDR3 loop spans 12 amino acids. CDR3 in DNA: TGTGCCAGCAGTCCTCGCACAGATACGCAGTATTTT. Residues: CASSPRTDTQYF.

As for this clone: The same CDR3 can be traced to other DNA sequences in this sample. This chain links TRBV7-2 with TRBJ1-4, with D perhaps matching TRBD1 (6 bases). Germline V gene data show CDR1 as SGHTA and CDR2 as FQGNSA. V dropped 0 bases and J dropped 4 bases, with 6 bases sitting between them. The CDR3 extends over 14 amino acids. The CDR3 region has the DNA TGTGCCAGCAGCTTAGCAGGGGGTAATGAAAAACTGTTTTTT. It translates to CASSLAGGNEKLFF.

The chain links TRBV5-4 to TRBJ2-7; a possible D gene is TRBD2 (5 bases). From germline, CDR1 is SGHNT and CDR2 YYREEE (reference sequence). V shed 5 bases and J shed 0 bases, with 12 bases lying between them. This CDR3 spans 14 amino acids. CDR3 region: CASRADFSSYEQYF. In nucleotides, the CDR3 is TGTGCCAGCAGGGCGGACTTTAGCTCCTACGAGCAGTACTTC.